Listed below are T cell receptor beta chains from one sample, sequenced in a study of CD8 T cells in Susac syndrome. TCRdb reprocessed the immunoSEQ multiplex PCR reads via MiXCR and lists one record per CDR3 protein. The profile covers under 200,000 distinct CDR3 sequences, with 94% appearing a single time and 0.12% taken by the ten largest. The sequenced material came from CD4+ T cells from PBMCs. Source of these receptors: a human donor with Susac syndrome. The CDR3 runs from the conserved cysteine through the conserved F or W. The order of the fields is D gene, J gene, clone size, V gene, CDR3 DNA, CDR3 protein. A D gene is named only where the DNA matches it firmly. Clone sizes are given selectively: once, few, many, or a class where the clone is expanded.

TRBD2 | TRBJ2-5 | NA | TRBV3-1 | TGTGCCAGCAGCTACGGGACTATCGGGGAGACCCAGTACTTC | CASSYGTIGETQYF
TRBD1 | TRBJ1-5 | NA | TRBV19 | TGTGCCAGTAGACCCGGGACAGGGGCCACCAATCAGCCCCAGCATTTT | CASRPGTGATNQPQHF
NA | TRBJ1-2 | NA | TRBV4-2 | TGTGCCAGCAGCCAAGGGGACGGGGGAAACTATGGCTACACCTTC | CASSQGDGGNYGYTF
TRBD1 | TRBJ2-7 | NA | TRBV15 | TGTGCCACCAGCGCTCACAGGGGCGAGCAGTACTTC | CATSAHRGEQYF
NA | TRBJ2-2 | NA | TRBV2 | TGTGCCAGCAGAGCCGACAGAGTGAACACCGGGGAGCTGTTTTTT | CASRADRVNTGELFF
NA | TRBJ2-5 | NA | TRBV29-1 | TGCAGCGTTGAGCCAGGGCGGGAAGAGACCCAGTACTTC | CSVEPGREETQYF
NA | TRBJ1-4 | NA | TRBV15 | TGTGCCACCAGCAGAGATCCGACAGTTGAAAAACTGTTTTTT | CATSRDPTVEKLFF
TRBD1 | TRBJ1-1 | NA | TRBV29-1 | TGCAGCGTTGAAGGGCCAGGGGGCCGGTGGACTGAAGCTTTCTTT | CSVEGPGGRWTEAFF
NA | TRBJ2-1 | NA | TRBV5-1 | TGCGCCAGCAGCTTGGCACAGGGAAACAATGAGCAGTTCTTC | CASSLAQGNNEQFF
NA | TRBJ2-5 | NA | TRBV24-1 | TGTGCCACCAGTGATCAGACACAAGAGACCCAGTACTTC | CATSDQTQETQYF
NA | TRBJ2-7 | NA | TRBV9 | NA | CASSVAQGAPNF
NA | TRBJ2-3 | NA | TRBV13 | TGTGCCAGCAGCATAACAGGGCTCCAGGAGCGGTATTTT | CASSITGLQERYF
NA | TRBJ2-3 | NA | TRBV5-1 | TGCGCCAGCACGTTGGAAGGGGCAGATACGCAGTATTTT | CASTLEGADTQYF
TRBD1 | TRBJ1-4 | NA | TRBV12-3/TRBV12-4 | TGTGCCAGCAGAATGACAGGGGGCCCTAATGAAAAACTGTTTTTT | CASRMTGGPNEKLFF
TRBD1 | TRBJ2-6 | NA | TRBV12-3/TRBV12-4 | TGTGCCAGCAGCCTACAGGGGGCAGCTGGGGCCAACGTCCTGACTTTC | CASSLQGAAGANVLTF
NA | TRBJ2-1 | NA | TRBV3-1 | TGTGCCAGCACCCCCCACGGCAGGGGTGTAAATGAGCAGTTCTTC | CASTPHGRGVNEQFF
TRBD2 | TRBJ2-7 | NA | TRBV3-1 | TGTGCCAGCAGCCAACTAGCGGGGGCCTCCTACGAGCAGTACTTC | CASSQLAGASYEQYF
NA | TRBJ1-2 | NA | TRBV6-4 | TGTGCCAGCAGCCTTGGAGTAGGACAGTTAAGTGGCTACACCTTC | CASSLGVGQLSGYTF
NA | TRBJ2-2 | NA | TRBV5-4 | TGTGCCAGCAGCCTTTCAGGTTCCGGGCACACCGGGGAGCTGTTTTTT | CASSLSGSGHTGELFF
NA | TRBJ1-2 | NA | TRBV19 | TGTGCCAGTAGTATAGGAACATCAGGCAATGGCTACACCTTC | CASSIGTSGNGYTF
NA | TRBJ2-6 | NA | TRBV3-1 | TGTGCCAGCAGCCAGGGGAGTGGGGCCAACGTCCTGACTTTC | CASSQGSGANVLTF
TRBD1 | TRBJ2-4 | NA | TRBV7-9 | TGTGCCGCGGGACAGGGGAAAAACATTCAGTACTTC | CAAGQGKNIQYF
TRBD1 | TRBJ2-7 | NA | TRBV6-5 | TGTGCCAGCAGCCGGGGACAGGGAGTGAACGAGCAGTACTTC | CASSRGQGVNEQYF
NA | TRBJ2-3 | NA | TRBV2 | TGTGCCAGCAGTGAGACAGGCACAGATACGCAGTATTTT | CASSETGTDTQYF
NA | TRBJ1-1 | once | TRBV30 | TGTGCCTGGAGGGTGAACACTGAAGCTTTCTTT | CAWRVNTEAFF
TRBD2 | TRBJ2-1 | NA | TRBV3-1 | TGTGCCAGCAGCCGGTCTTTAGCGGGCTACTACAATGAGCAGTTCTTC | CASSRSLAGYYNEQFF
TRBD1 | TRBJ1-1 | NA | TRBV30 | TGTGCCTTGACAGGGATGAACACTGAAGCTTTCTTT | CALTGMNTEAFF
TRBD1 | TRBJ1-5 | NA | TRBV12-3/TRBV12-4 | TGTGCCAGCACCTCCGGGAGGGACAGGGGAGGGAGCAATCAGCCCCAGCATTTT | CASTSGRDRGGSNQPQHF
NA | TRBJ2-3 | NA | TRBV6-4 | TGTGCCAGCAGTGTAGAGCGTTCAGATACGCAGTATTTT | CASSVERSDTQYF
TRBD1 | TRBJ1-6 | NA | TRBV6-6 | TGTGCCAGCAGCACCACAGGGGATGATTCACCCCTCCACTTT | CASSTTGDDSPLHF
NA | TRBJ2-5 | NA | TRBV6-1 | TGTGCCAGCAGTGAAAGTGAGTGGGAGACCCAGTACTTC | CASSESEWETQYF
TRBD1 | TRBJ1-5 | NA | TRBV6-2/TRBV6-3 | TGTGCCAGCAGACCACAGGGGTTCAGTCAGCCCCAGCATTTT | CASRPQGFSQPQHF
NA | TRBJ1-1 | NA | TRBV29-1 | TGCAGCGTGGGCAGGGACGCTGAAGCTTTCTTT | CSVGRDAEAFF
NA | TRBJ1-3 | NA | TRBV4-1 | TGCGCCAGCAGCCAAGTCACGGGTTACTCTGGAAACACCATATATTTT | CASSQVTGYSGNTIYF
NA | TRBJ1-2 | NA | TRBV6-6 | TGTGCCAGCAGTCTCACGCGGCCCCCTAACTATGGCTACACCTTC | CASSLTRPPNYGYTF
TRBD2 | TRBJ2-3 | once | TRBV29-1 | TGCAGCGAATCGGGAGGGCAGGGAACAGATACGCAGTATTTT | CSESGGQGTDTQYF
NA | TRBJ1-2 | NA | TRBV5-1 | TGCGCCAGCAGCTTGGGGGGGACCGCTAACTATGGCTACACCTTC | CASSLGGTANYGYTF
TRBD1 | TRBJ2-3 | NA | TRBV20-1 | TGCAGTGCGAGACAGGGGCTAACGAGGAATACGCAGTATTTT | CSARQGLTRNTQYF
NA | TRBJ2-3 | NA | TRBV4-1 | TGCGCCAGCAGCCAAGATCCGGCTAGCACAGATACGCAGTATTTT | CASSQDPASTDTQYF
TRBD1 | TRBJ1-1 | NA | TRBV20-1 | TGCAGTGCTCGAAGGGGGCAGGGTGAAGCTTTCTTT | CSARRGQGEAFF
NA | TRBJ1-5 | once | TRBV5-1 | TGCGCCAGCAGCTCCGGGACCGCGGAAAGAGAGGCCCAGCATTTT | CASSSGTAEREAQHF
TRBD2 | TRBJ2-5 | NA | TRBV20-1 | TGCAGTGCTAGCCCTGGACTAGCGGGGGTCCAAGAGACCCAGTACTTC | CSASPGLAGVQETQYF
TRBD1 | TRBJ2-7 | NA | TRBV7-9 | TGTGCCAGCAGCTTCGGGACAGTATCCTCCTACGAGCAGTACTTC | CASSFGTVSSYEQYF
NA | TRBJ2-6 | NA | TRBV5-5 | TGTGCCAGCAGCCGGTCGTACGGGGCCAACGTCCTGACTTTC | CASSRSYGANVLTF
TRBD1 | TRBJ2-7 | NA | TRBV12-3/TRBV12-4 | TGTGCCAGCAGCTCCGGGACAGGGGGCGGGTACGAGCAGTACTTC | CASSSGTGGGYEQYF
NA | TRBJ1-1 | once | TRBV20-1 | TGCAGTGCTAGAGACGCGGGGCCCTGGGCAGCACAGACTGGAGCTTTCTTT | CSARDAGPWAAQTGAFF
TRBD2 | TRBJ2-5 | few | TRBV29-1 | TGCAGCGTGGCTACTAGCGGGGGGGCCTTTGAGACCCAGTACTTC | CSVATSGGAFETQYF
TRBD1 | TRBJ2-3 | NA | TRBV7-8 | TGTGCCAGCAGCTACCCTACAGGGGCTACGCAGTATTTT | CASSYPTGATQYF
TRBD2 | TRBJ2-1 | NA | TRBV5-4 | TGTGCCAGCAGCTTGGGGCTAGCGGGGGGGAATGAGCAGTTCTTC | CASSLGLAGGNEQFF
NA | TRBJ2-2 | once | TRBV20-1 | TGCAGTGCCGCTGGGGGGGGCCCATCTACGAACACCGGGGAGCTGTTTTTT | CSAAGGGPSTNTGELFF
NA | TRBJ2-7 | NA | TRBV12-3/TRBV12-4 | TGTGCCAGCAGTCCAAACGACGCGAGCTCCTACGAGCAGTACTTC | CASSPNDASSYEQYF
NA | TRBJ2-7 | NA | TRBV21-1 | TGTGCCAGCAGCAAAGAATTGGGCAGGGATCGAGACGAGCAGTACTTC | CASSKELGRDRDEQYF
NA | TRBJ2-1 | NA | TRBV10-3 | TGTGCCATCAGTGAACGAGGCAATGAGCAGTTCTTC | CAISERGNEQFF
TRBD2 | TRBJ2-1 | NA | TRBV6-6 | TGTGCCAGCAGTGCCGGGACTAGCTACAATGAGCAGTTCTTC | CASSAGTSYNEQFF
TRBD1 | TRBJ2-2 | NA | TRBV3-1 | TGTGCCAGCAGCCGGACAGGGGTCGGGGAGCTGTTTTTT | CASSRTGVGELFF
TRBD1 | TRBJ1-2 | NA | TRBV20-1 | TGCAGTGCTAGCGTGACAGGGTTTGGCTACACCTTC | CSASVTGFGYTF
NA | TRBJ1-5 | NA | TRBV7-2 | TGTGCCAGCAGCTTAGGCGGGGGAAGTCAGCCCCAGCATTTT | CASSLGGGSQPQHF
NA | TRBJ2-5 | NA | TRBV7-9 | TGTGCCAGCGGGGGTAAAGAGACCCAGTACTTC | CASGGKETQYF
TRBD1 | TRBJ2-5 | NA | TRBV6-5 | TGTGCCAGCAGTTACTCGACAGGGTGGGGAGAGACCCAGTACTTC | CASSYSTGWGETQYF